This is a list of T cell receptor beta chains from one sample in a study of CD8 T cells in ankylosing spondylitis. TCRdb analysed the 5' RACE reads with MiXCR anew, one entry per CDR3 protein. The data contain 220,000 or so distinct CDR3 sequences, approximately 20% of them singletons. The sequenced sample was blood, either unsorted or a sorted T cell fraction (not recorded which). Receptors originate from a male donor with ankylosing spondylitis. The CDR3 runs from the conserved cysteine through the conserved F or W. D genes are given only for firm matches. A clone size is listed for some rows: how often the clone was seen (once, few, many), or a class if it is expanded.

clone_size	v_call	j_call	d_call	cdr3_aa	cdr3_nt
few	TRBV9	TRBJ1-1	.	CASSVGTGRTSEAFF	TGTGCCAGCAGCGTAGGGACGGGGAGGACCTCTGAAGCTTTCTTT
few	TRBV12-3/TRBV12-4	TRBJ2-2	.	CASIGGTGELFF	TGTGCCAGCATAGGGGGCACCGGGGAGCTGTTTTTT
many	TRBV4-3	TRBJ2-7	TRBD2	CASSQDTGTSYEQYF	TGCGCCAGCAGCCAAGATACCGGGACTAGCTACGAGCAGTACTTC
many	TRBV12-3/TRBV12-4	TRBJ1-6	.	CASSLGGFDSPLHF	TGTGCCAGCAGTTTAGGGGGCTTCGATTCACCCCTCCACTTT
few	TRBV28	TRBJ2-1	.	CASSHTPGRSSYNEQFF	TGTGCCAGCAGTCATACGCCGGGCAGAAGCTCCTACAATGAGCAGTTCTTC
few	TRBV7-9	TRBJ2-5	TRBD2	CASSSAGLAIQETQYF	TGTGCCAGCAGCTCCGCGGGACTAGCGATCCAAGAGACCCAGTACTTC
.	TRBV20-1	TRBJ2-1	.	CSARDLSEQFF	TGCAGTGCTAGAGATCTGAGTGAGCAGTTCTTC
.	TRBV12-3/TRBV12-4	TRBJ2-7	.	CASSLELGSYEQYF	TGTGCCAGCAGTTTAGAGCTGGGCTCCTACGAGCAGTACTTC
few	TRBV12-3/TRBV12-4	TRBJ1-5	.	CASSLGRGNQPQHF	TGTGCCAGCAGTTTGGGCAGGGGTAATCAGCCCCAGCATTTT
.	TRBV2	TRBJ2-7	.	CASSRTYEQYF	TGTGCCAGCAGCCGCACCTACGAGCAGTACTTC
.	TRBV10-2	TRBJ2-3	.	CASSEVIPGDTQYF	TGCGCCAGCAGTGAGGTTATCCCCGGAGATACGCAGTATTTT
many	TRBV29-1	TRBJ1-3	.	CSARTEGNTIYF	TGCAGCGCCCGGACGGAAGGAAACACCATATATTTT
.	TRBV20-1	TRBJ1-5	TRBD1	CSARDDREYSNQPQHF	TGCAGTGCTAGGGACGACAGGGAATATAGCAATCAGCCCCAGCATTTT
.	TRBV3-1	TRBJ1-6	.	CASSRWDSPLHF	TGTGCCAGCAGCCGGTGGGATTCACCCCTCCACTTT
many	TRBV29-1	TRBJ1-1	.	CSARTAANTEAFF	TGCAGCGCCAGGACAGCTGCGAACACTGAAGCTTTCTTT
.	TRBV5-1	TRBJ2-7	TRBD2	CASSLWASGESYEQYF	TGCGCCAGCAGCTTGTGGGCCAGCGGGGAGTCCTACGAGCAGTACTTC
.	TRBV18	TRBJ2-1	TRBD2	CASSRLAGGDLDEQFF	TGTGCCAGCTCACGACTAGCGGGAGGGGACTTGGATGAGCAGTTCTTC
.	TRBV6-2/TRBV6-3	TRBJ2-7	TRBD1	CASRDRGWYEQYF	TGTGCCAGCCGGGACAGGGGGTGGTACGAGCAGTACTTC
.	TRBV7-2	TRBJ2-1	.	CASSLAGLGDEQFF	TGTGCCAGCAGCTTAGCTGGCTTGGGTGATGAGCAGTTCTTC
few	TRBV12-3/TRBV12-4	TRBJ1-1	.	CASSSWPVGGTEAFF	TGTGCCAGCAGTTCGTGGCCCGTGGGTGGCACTGAAGCTTTCTTT
many	TRBV12-3/TRBV12-4	TRBJ2-7	.	CASSLGLVSYEQYF	TGTGCCAGCAGTTTAGGCCTGGTTAGCTACGAGCAGTACTTC
many	TRBV12-3/TRBV12-4	TRBJ1-4	TRBD1	CASRTPTGAEGEKLFF	TGTGCCAGCAGAACCCCTACAGGGGCGGAGGGGGAAAAACTGTTTTTT
.	TRBV7-9	TRBJ2-7	TRBD2	CASSSGLADYYEQYF	TGTGCCAGCAGCTCGGGACTAGCGGATTACTACGAGCAGTACTTC
.	TRBV7-9	TRBJ1-1	.	CASSPTTGNTEAFF	TGTGCCAGCAGCCCGACGACAGGTAACACTGAAGCTTTCTTT
.	TRBV27	TRBJ2-5	.	CASSLRGANLQETQYF	TGTGCCAGCAGTTTAAGGGGGGCAAATTTACAAGAGACCCAGTACTTC
few	TRBV10-3	TRBJ1-1	.	CAISSDAAEAFF	TGTGCCATCAGTTCGGACGCCGCAGAAGCTTTCTTT
.	TRBV4-1	TRBJ2-7	TRBD2	CASSQDELAVTYEQYF	TGCGCCAGCAGCCAAGATGAACTAGCGGTTACCTACGAGCAGTACTTC
few	TRBV4-3	TRBJ2-1	.	CASSQGKHNEQFF	TGCGCCAGCAGCCAAGGCAAGCACAATGAGCAGTTCTTC
.	TRBV12-3/TRBV12-4	TRBJ1-4	.	CASSDRINEKLFF	TGTGCCAGCAGTGACAGGATTAATGAAAAACTGTTTTTT
few	TRBV7-9	TRBJ2-5	TRBD2	CASSLPGTSEGETQYF	TGTGCCAGCAGCTTACCCGGGACTAGCGAGGGGGAGACCCAGTACTTC
.	TRBV6-1	TRBJ1-5	.	CASTLWGGQPQHF	TGTGCCAGCACCCTCTGGGGGGGTCAGCCCCAGCATTTT
.	TRBV7-3	TRBJ2-3	.	CASSLSGTDTQYF	TGTGCCAGCAGCCTTAGCGGCACAGATACGCAGTATTTT
.	TRBV7-8	TRBJ1-5	.	CASSHLEIGPDSNQPQHF	TGTGCCAGCAGCCACCTCGAGATAGGTCCAGATAGCAATCAGCCCCAGCATTTT
few	TRBV27	TRBJ1-1	.	CASSSSLREAFF	TGTGCCAGCAGTTCTTCACTGAGGGAAGCTTTCTTT
.	TRBV10-3	TRBJ2-7	TRBD1	CAISEGTGVRLEQYF	TGTGCCATCAGTGAAGGGACAGGGGTGCGTCTCGAGCAGTACTTC
once	TRBV29-1	TRBJ2-5	.	CSAIENPQETQYF	TGCAGCGCCATAGAAAACCCCCAAGAGACCCAGTACTTC
.	TRBV3-1	TRBJ2-2	.	CASSPSSGNTGGRTGELFF	TGTGCCAGCAGCCCATCCTCCGGTAATACCGGCGGACGCACCGGGGAGCTGTTTTTT
.	TRBV5-4	TRBJ1-5	TRBD1	CASSRDRAQPQHF	TGTGCCAGCAGTCGCGACAGGGCCCAGCCCCAGCATTTT
few	TRBV6-2/TRBV6-3	TRBJ2-1	TRBD2	CASSYSLAGESEQFF	TGTGCCAGCAGTTACTCGCTAGCGGGAGAGAGTGAGCAGTTCTTC
few	TRBV30	TRBJ1-1	.	CAWHGVEAFF	TGTGCCTGGCATGGTGTTGAAGCTTTCTTT
.	TRBV12-5	TRBJ2-1	TRBD2	CASAWGGNEQFF	TGTGCTAGTGCCTGGGGGGGTAATGAGCAGTTCTTC
few	TRBV2	TRBJ2-7	.	CASSGAAFEQYF	TGTGCCAGCAGTGGTGCAGCGTTCGAGCAGTACTTC
.	TRBV29-1	TRBJ2-7	.	CSVEGQASYEQYF	TGCAGCGTTGAAGGACAGGCGTCCTACGAGCAGTACTTC
few	TRBV27	TRBJ2-1	.	CASRPDSTNEQFF	TGTGCCAGCAGACCGGACTCCACCAATGAGCAGTTCTTC
few	TRBV20-1	TRBJ1-1	.	CSASAWGGYTEAFF	TGCAGTGCTAGTGCCTGGGGGGGTTACACTGAAGCTTTCTTT
many	TRBV29-1	TRBJ2-1	.	CSVGTPSYNEQFF	TGCAGCGTCGGGACTCCCTCCTACAATGAGCAGTTCTTC
few	TRBV27	TRBJ2-2	TRBD2	CASRTGGLAGGPATGELFF	TGTGCCAGCAGAACTGGGGGACTAGCGGGAGGGCCGGCCACCGGGGAGCTGTTTTTT
few	TRBV11-1	TRBJ2-7	.	CASSLAYGDYEQYF	TGTGCCAGCAGCTTAGCCTACGGGGACTACGAGCAGTACTTC
few	TRBV5-1	TRBJ1-6	TRBD1	CASSGTGGAEGNSPLHF	TGCGCCAGCAGCGGGACAGGGGGCGCAGAGGGCAATTCACCCCTCCACTTT
few	TRBV27	TRBJ2-1	.	CASSLLHRYNEQFF	TGTGCCAGCAGTTTATTACACAGATACAATGAGCAGTTCTTC
.	TRBV4-2	TRBJ2-1	TRBD2	CASSQVRSGGSYNEQFF	TGTGCCAGCAGCCAAGTAAGATCGGGGGGCTCCTACAATGAGCAGTTCTTC
many	TRBV5-6	TRBJ2-3	TRBD2	CATRLAGTTDTQYF	TGTGCCACCCGACTAGCGGGGACCACAGATACGCAGTATTTT
few	TRBV5-1	TRBJ2-7	TRBD1	CASRAQQGGEQYF	TGCGCCAGCAGGGCTCAACAGGGGGGCGAGCAGTACTTC
few	TRBV5-6	TRBJ2-3	TRBD1	CASSFSQGSSTDTQYF	TGTGCCAGCAGCTTCTCACAGGGGTCAAGCACAGATACGCAGTATTTT
.	TRBV4-1	TRBJ2-3	TRBD2	CASSQDGTSADTQYF	TGCGCCAGCAGCCAAGATGGGACTAGCGCAGATACGCAGTATTTT
.	TRBV25-1	TRBJ2-1	.	CASRSGPLGNNEQFF	TGTGCCAGCAGGTCGGGACCGCTGGGGAACAATGAGCAGTTCTTC